This TCR beta chain was identified during a study of T cell clonality in common variable immunodeficiency. Study findings and constraints: CVID subjects had higher TCRbeta clonality than healthy controls, most marked in about a third. Fewer TCRbeta clones were shared among CVID subjects than controls.

Germline V gives CDR1 MNHEY, CDR2 SVGEGT. This CDR3 contains 13 residues. V lost 5 bases and J 3 bases, leaving 9 bases between the germline ends. In its sample, this clone ranks as medium-sized. Antigen: not known. The CDR3 extends 3 residues past the end of the read, so its final part is completed from the germline J gene. Equal genomic DNA amounts from CVID and control samples were sequenced. Clones were read by immunoSEQ multiplex PCR, and TCRdb kept only the in-frame ones, dropping some. In total the sample includes some 64,000 clones, none of them seen once. Both groups were predominantly of Caucasian heritage.

The receptor comes from a person aged 18 to 70 in good health. The material sequenced was peripheral blood mononuclear cells. The rearrangement uses TRBV6-2 or TRBV6-3 and TRBJ2-3; TRBD2 might be the D (6 bases). CDR3 sequence: CASSTRETDTQYF. The covered CDR3 bases are TGTGCCAGCAGTACGCGGGAAACAGATACG.